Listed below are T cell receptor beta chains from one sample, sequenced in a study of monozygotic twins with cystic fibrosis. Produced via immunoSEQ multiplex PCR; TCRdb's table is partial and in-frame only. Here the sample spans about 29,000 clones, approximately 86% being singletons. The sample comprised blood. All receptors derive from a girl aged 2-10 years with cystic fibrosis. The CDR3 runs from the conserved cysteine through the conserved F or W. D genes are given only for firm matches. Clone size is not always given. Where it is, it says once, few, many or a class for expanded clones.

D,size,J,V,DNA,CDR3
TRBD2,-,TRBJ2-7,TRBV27,TGTGCCAGCAGTCTTAGCGGGGCCTCCTACGAGCAGTACTTC,CASSLSGASYEQYF
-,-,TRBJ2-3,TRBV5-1,TGCGCCAGCAGCTTGGCCCTCGTCGACAGGCAAGAGGGCACAGATACGCAGTATTTT,CASSLALVDRQEGTDTQYF
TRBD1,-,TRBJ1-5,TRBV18,TGTGCCAGCTCACCAGACAGGGGTGGGGGCAATCAGCCCCAGCATTTT,CASSPDRGGGNQPQHF
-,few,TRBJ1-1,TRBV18,TGTGCCAGCTCACCACAGGGACAAAACTCGAGGACTGAAGCTTTCTTT,CASSPQGQNSRTEAFF
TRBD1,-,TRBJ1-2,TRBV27,TGTGCCAGCAGTCAACGACAGGGAGGTGGCTACACCTTC,CASSQRQGGGYTF
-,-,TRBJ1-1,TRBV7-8,TGTGCCAGCAGCTTCTGGAACACTGAAGCTTTCTTT,CASSFWNTEAFF
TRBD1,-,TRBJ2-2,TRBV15,TGTGCCACCAGCAAAGGGGGCCATTTAAACACCGGGGAGCTGTTTTTT,CATSKGGHLNTGELFF
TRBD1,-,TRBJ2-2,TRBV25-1,TGTGCCAGCAGTGGTAACAGGGGAAGCACCGGGGAGCTGTTTTTT,CASSGNRGSTGELFF
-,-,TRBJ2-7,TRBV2,TGTGCCAGCAGTGAATATAAGATCTCTCAGTACTTC,CASSEYKISQYF
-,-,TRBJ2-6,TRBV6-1,TGTGCCAGCAGTGAAGCAACAGGGCCCTTTTCCTCTGGGGCCAACGTCCTGACTTTC,CASSEATGPFSSGANVLTF
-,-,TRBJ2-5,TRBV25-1,TGTGCCAGCAGTGAATACGGCTCCGCTCTGGGGGAAAAAGAGACCCAGTACTTC,CASSEYGSALGEKETQYF
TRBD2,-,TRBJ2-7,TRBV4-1,TGCGCCAGCAGCCTGTCACTAGCGGGGGGGGCCTACGAGCAGTACTTC,CASSLSLAGGAYEQYF
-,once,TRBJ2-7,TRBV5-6,TGTGCCAGCAGCGAAACCGTCCAGCAAACCTACGAGCAGTACTTC,CASSETVQQTYEQYF
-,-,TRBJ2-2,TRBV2,TGTGCCAGCAGTGAAGCGGGAGTTCCCGGGGAGCTGTTTTTT,CASSEAGVPGELFF
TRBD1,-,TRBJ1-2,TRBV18,TGTGCCAGCTCACCCAGGGACAGCTATGGCTACACCTTC,CASSPRDSYGYTF
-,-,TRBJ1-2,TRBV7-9,TGTGCTGCCGGGGATAACTATGGCTACACCTTC,CAAGDNYGYTF
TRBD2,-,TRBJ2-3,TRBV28,TGTGCCAGCAGTTTATCGGCTAGCGGGAGCACTAGATATTTT,CASSLSASGSTRYF
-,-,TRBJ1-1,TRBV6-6,TGTGCCAGCAGTTACTCGGCAGCGAACACTGAAGCTTTCTTT,CASSYSAANTEAFF
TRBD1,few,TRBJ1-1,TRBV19,TGTGCCACTAAGGACAGGGGGTTGAACACTGAAGCTTTCTTT,CATKDRGLNTEAFF
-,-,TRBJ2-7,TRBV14,TGTGCCAGCAGCCAAGGTTTGGGGCGGTGGGACGAGCAGTACTTC,CASSQGLGRWDEQYF
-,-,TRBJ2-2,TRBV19,TGTGCCAGTAGTGGGACCCAACAGGGGAACACCGGGGAGCTGTTTTTT,CASSGTQQGNTGELFF
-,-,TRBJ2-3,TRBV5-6,TGTGCCAGCAGCTTGCGTCCGTCCACAGATACGCAGTATTTT,CASSLRPSTDTQYF
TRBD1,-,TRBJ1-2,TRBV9,TGTGCCAGCAGCACCCTAGGACAGGGGTCAGGTGGCTACACCTTC,CASSTLGQGSGGYTF
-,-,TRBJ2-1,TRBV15,TGTGCCACCAGCAGAGATCTGGCTATTGGCGATGAGCAGTTCTTC,CATSRDLAIGDEQFF
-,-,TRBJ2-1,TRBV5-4,TGTGCCAGCAGCTTGGCCATAGGGAATGAGCAGTTCTTC,CASSLAIGNEQFF
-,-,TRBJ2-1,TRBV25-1,TGTGCCAGCAGTGATACGAAGGGGCGATACAATGAGCAGTTCTTC,CASSDTKGRYNEQFF
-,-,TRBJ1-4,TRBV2,TGTGCCAGCGTCAGGTCCCTGACACGGGTAGATGAAAAACTGTTTTTT,CASVRSLTRVDEKLFF
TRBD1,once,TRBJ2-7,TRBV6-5,TGTGCCAGCAGTTACTCGACCGGGACAGGGGAGTACGAGCAGTACTTC,CASSYSTGTGEYEQYF
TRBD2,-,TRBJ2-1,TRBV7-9,TGTGCCAGCAGCTTAGTAGCGGGATCCTACAATGAGCAGTTCTTC,CASSLVAGSYNEQFF
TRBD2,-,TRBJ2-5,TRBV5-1,TGCGCCAGCAGCTTGGCTCTAGCGGGAGGGCCAGAAGAGACCCAGTACTTC,CASSLALAGGPEETQYF
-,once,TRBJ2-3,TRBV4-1,TGCGCCAGCAGCCAAAACAGCATTATTCCTAGCACAGATACGCAGTATTTT,CASSQNSIIPSTDTQYF
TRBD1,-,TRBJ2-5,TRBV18,TGTGCCAGCTCACTGGTCAGGGGGTACCAAGAGACCCAGTACTTC,CASSLVRGYQETQYF
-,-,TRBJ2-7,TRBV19,TGTGCCAGTAGTACATCCGGGACAAGCTACGAGCAGTACTTC,CASSTSGTSYEQYF
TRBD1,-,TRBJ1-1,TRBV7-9,TGTGCCAGCAGCGTGGGACAGCGAAACACTGAAGCTTTCTTT,CASSVGQRNTEAFF
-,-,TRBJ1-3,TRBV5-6,TGTGCCAGCAGCATAGGGACATCCGGAAACACCATATATTTT,CASSIGTSGNTIYF
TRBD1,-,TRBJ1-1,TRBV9,TGTGCCAGCAGCGTCCCCCTGGGACAGGGGGGCACTGAAGCTTTCTTT,CASSVPLGQGGTEAFF
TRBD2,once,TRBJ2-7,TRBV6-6,TGTGCCAGCAGTTACTGGCAGGGAGGGAACGAGCAGTACTTC,CASSYWQGGNEQYF
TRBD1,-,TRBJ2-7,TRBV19,TGTGCCAGTAGTCTGGGACAGGGGGTGCAAGAGCAGTACTTC,CASSLGQGVQEQYF
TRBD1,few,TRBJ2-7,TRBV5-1,TGCGCCAGCAGCTTGGGTCCGGGACAGGGGGCGGAGCAGTACTTC,CASSLGPGQGAEQYF
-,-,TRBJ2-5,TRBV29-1,TGCAGCGTTGACTGGACGGGCTCACGACAGACCCAGTACTTC,CSVDWTGSRQTQYF
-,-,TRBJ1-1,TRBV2,TGTGCCAGCAGTTTTGTGATGGTGAACACTGAAGCTTTCTTT,CASSFVMVNTEAFF
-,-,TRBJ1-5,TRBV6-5,TGTGCCAGCAGCGGGTACGGCAATCAGCCCCAGCATTTT,CASSGYGNQPQHF
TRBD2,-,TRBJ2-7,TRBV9,TGTGCCAGCAGCGCAACGGCCGGGACTACCTACGAGCAGTACTTC,CASSATAGTTYEQYF
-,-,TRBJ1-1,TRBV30,TGTGCCTGGAGTTTTGAGGTTGAAGCTTTCTTT,CAWSFEVEAFF
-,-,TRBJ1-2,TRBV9,TGTGCCAGCAGCGTAGCCCTGGGTATGTCCTATGGCTACACCTTC,CASSVALGMSYGYTF
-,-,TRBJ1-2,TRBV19,TGTGCCAGTAGTATCTCCTGGACAGCTAACTATGGCTACACCTTC,CASSISWTANYGYTF
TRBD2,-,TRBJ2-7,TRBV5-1,TGCGCCAGCAGCTCCTCGATGACTAGCGGGAGGGTCTCCGAGCAGTACTTC,CASSSSMTSGRVSEQYF
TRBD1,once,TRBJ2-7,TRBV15,TGTGCCACCAGCAGAGGACAGGGCCCCTACGAGCAGTACTTC,CATSRGQGPYEQYF
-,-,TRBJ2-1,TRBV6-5,TGTGCCAGCAGTTTACTAGGAAGCTCCTACAATGAGCAGTTCTTC,CASSLLGSSYNEQFF
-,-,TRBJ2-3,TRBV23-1,TGCGCCAGCAGTCAGCTTTTTAGCGGCCGCACAGATACGCAGTATTTT,CASSQLFSGRTDTQYF
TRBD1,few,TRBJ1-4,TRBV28,TGTGCCAGCAGTCTCGGGACAGCCCGTGAAAAACTGTTTTTT,CASSLGTAREKLFF
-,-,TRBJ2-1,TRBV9,TGTGCCAGCAGCGTAGGGGCCCTCCTACCTGAGCAGTTCTTC,CASSVGALLPEQFF
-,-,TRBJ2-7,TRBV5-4,TGTGCCAGCAGCTTGGCTTTGGGCTCCTACGAGCAGTACTTC,CASSLALGSYEQYF
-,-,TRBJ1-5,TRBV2,TGTGCCAGCAGTGAACAATCGTCCCAATCGAGTCAGCCCCAGCATTTT,CASSEQSSQSSQPQHF
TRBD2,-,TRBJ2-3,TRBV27,TGTGCCAGCAGTTCTACCGCCCCACTAGCGGCTAGCACAGATACGCAGTATTTT,CASSSTAPLAASTDTQYF
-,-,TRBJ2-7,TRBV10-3,TGTGCCATCAGTGACACAGGGCCCTCCGAGCAGTACTTC,CAISDTGPSEQYF
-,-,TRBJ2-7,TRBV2,TGTGCCAGCAGTGAAAACCCCTACGAGCAGTACTTC,CASSENPYEQYF